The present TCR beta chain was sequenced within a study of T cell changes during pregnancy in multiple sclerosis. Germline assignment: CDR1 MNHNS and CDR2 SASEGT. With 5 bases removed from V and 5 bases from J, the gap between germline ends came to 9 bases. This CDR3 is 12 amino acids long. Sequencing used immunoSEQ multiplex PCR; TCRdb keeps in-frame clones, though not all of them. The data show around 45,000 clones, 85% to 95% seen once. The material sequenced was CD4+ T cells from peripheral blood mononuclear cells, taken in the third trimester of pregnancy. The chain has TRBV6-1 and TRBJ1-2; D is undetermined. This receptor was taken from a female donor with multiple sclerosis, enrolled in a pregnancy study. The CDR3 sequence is CASSHSSYGYTF. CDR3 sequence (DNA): TGTGCCAGCAGTCACAGTTCATATGGCTACACCTTC.